This T cell receptor (beta chain) was recorded in a study of beta chain features in type 1 diabetes. Germline CDR1 and CDR2: LNHNV and YYDKDF (reference sequence). V lost 8 bases and J lost 7; bases outside the gene matches: 3. The CDR3 consists of 13 residues. What was sequenced were expressed TCRB transcripts, since all of the isolated RNA had been reverse transcribed. TCRdb keeps only in-frame clones here, not all; method: immunoSEQ multiplex PCR. The sample lists roughly 240,000 clones; about 71% were seen once. Material for sequencing was naive CD4+ T cells from blood. This receptor was taken from a young man in good health. The chain combines TRBV15 with TRBJ2-2; 11 nucleotides line up with TRBD2. CDR3 loop: CATAGTSGGELFF. Here the CDR3 DNA reads TGTGCCACCGCCGGGACTAGCGGCGGGGAGCTGTTTTTT.